This T cell receptor (beta chain) originates from a study of blood T cell repertoires in COVID-19. Germline V gene lookup returns CDR1 SGHNT and CDR2 YENEEA. CDR3 length: 14 residues. Trimming stripped 1 base from V and 0 bases from J, with 7 bases between. Per the authors' pipeline: For nucleated cells, counts were estimated from reference gene primer amplification. The table came from immunoSEQ multiplex PCR; TCRdb's copy has only in-frame clones and leaves some out. For V, J and clone size, that table is used; D and trimming come from the DNA. The sample holds 300,000 to 400,000 clones, around nine tenths seen once. Those enrolled, adults aged about 18 to 89 years, came from about two dozen US areas.

The chain joins TRBV11-3 to TRBJ2-7; the D gene is possibly TRBD1 (6 bases). This TCR was sampled from a woman in her 30s who had been exposed to COVID-19. Specimen: PBMCs or T cells enriched from blood (not recorded which). As DNA, the CDR3 is TGTGCCAGCAGCTTAGCAGGGGACTCCTACGAGCAGTACTTC. Its protein is CASSLAGDSYEQYF.